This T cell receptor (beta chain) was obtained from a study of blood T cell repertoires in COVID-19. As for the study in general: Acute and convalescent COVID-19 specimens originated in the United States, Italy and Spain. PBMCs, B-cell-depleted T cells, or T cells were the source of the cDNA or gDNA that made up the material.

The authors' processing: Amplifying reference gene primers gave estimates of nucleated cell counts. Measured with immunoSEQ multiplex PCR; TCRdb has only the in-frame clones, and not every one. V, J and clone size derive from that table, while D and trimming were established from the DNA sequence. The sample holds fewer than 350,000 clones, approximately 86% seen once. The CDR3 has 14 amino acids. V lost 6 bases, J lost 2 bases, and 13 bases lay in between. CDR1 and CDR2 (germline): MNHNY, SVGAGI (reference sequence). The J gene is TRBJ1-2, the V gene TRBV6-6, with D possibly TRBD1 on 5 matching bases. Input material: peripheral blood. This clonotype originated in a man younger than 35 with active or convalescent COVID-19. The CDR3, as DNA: TGTGCCAGCAGCCAGGGCAGATCCAACTATGGCTACACCTTC. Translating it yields CASSQGRSNYGYTF.